The 4 T cell receptor beta chains given below trace back to one sample, sequenced in a study of shared clonotypes between healthy human individuals. Clones were read by immunoSEQ multiplex PCR, and TCRdb kept only the in-frame ones, dropping some. In the table there are some 580,000 clones, more than 95% of which are singletons. Source material: naive CD4+ T cells sorted from blood. The subset denotes: CD45RA+ positively selected. These receptors came from a woman aged 25 to 39 in good health.

The rearrangement links TRBV4-2 to TRBJ2-1, with 9 bases aligning to TRBD2. With 3 bases clipped from V and 4 bases from J, the junction kept 7 bases outside the gene matches. Germline V gene sequence: CDR1 LGHNA, CDR2 YNFKEQ. The CDR3 runs 16 residues. The CDR3 protein is CASSHLLAGDYNEQFF. The CDR3 DNA follows: TGTGCCAGCAGCCATTTATTAGCGGGAGATTACAATGAGCAGTTCTTC.

The chain combines TRBV28 with TRBJ2-5; D unresolved. The J call may be incorrect, as the DNA end agrees better with TRBJ2-7. Germline V gene sequence: CDR1 MDHEN, CDR2 SYDVKM. This CDR3 spans 12 amino acids. CDR3 nucleotides: TGTGCCAGCAGAGTGAAGGGTTACGAGCAGTACTTC. Translation gives CASRVKGYEQYF.

The chain links TRBV18 to TRBJ1-4; 10 bases fit TRBD1. The trim removed 2 bases at V and 8 bases at J, leaving 11 bases unmatched. The CDR3 totals 17 residues. The germline V gene has CDR1 KGHSH and CDR2 LQKENI. CDR3 amino acids: CASSPTGTGVRVEKLFF. In DNA form, the CDR3 reads TGTGCCAGCTCACCAACCGGGACAGGGGTTCGGGTCGAAAAACTGTTTTTT.

This chain uses TRBV7-9 with TRBJ1-2, with D perhaps TRBD1 (5 bases). From germline, CDR1 is SEHNR and CDR2 FQNEAQ (reference sequence). Trimming removed 5 bases at V and 2 bases at J, with 12 bases between. This CDR3 has 14 amino acids. The DNA for the CDR3 is TGTGCCAGCAGCATAGGGACGGTGAACTATGGCTACACCTTC. Translation: CASSIGTVNYGYTF.